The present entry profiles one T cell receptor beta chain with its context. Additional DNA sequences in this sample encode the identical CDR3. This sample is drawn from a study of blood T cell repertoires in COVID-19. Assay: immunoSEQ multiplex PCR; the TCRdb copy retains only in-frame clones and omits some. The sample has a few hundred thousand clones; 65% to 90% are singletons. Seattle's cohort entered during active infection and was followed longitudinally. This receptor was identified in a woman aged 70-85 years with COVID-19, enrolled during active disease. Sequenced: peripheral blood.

CDR3 DNA sequence: TGTGCCAGCAGCTCCGGGACAGGGGGTAAAGCTTTCTTT. Amino acid sequence: CASSSGTGGKAFF. The gene calls are TRBV6-2 or TRBV6-3 and TRBJ1-1; 11 bases align to TRBD1. CDR1 and CDR2 from the germline V gene are MNHEY and SVGEGT. The J segment lost 9 bases and the V segment lost 6 bases, leaving 6 bases of the junction unmatched. There are 13 residues in the CDR3.